This TCR beta chain comes out of a study of T cell repertoires in ileal Crohn's disease. Time point noted: inflamed ileum from the surgical specimen. This table comes from immunoSEQ multiplex PCR, and its TCRdb copy is limited to in-frame clones, with some not included. The sample records around 15,000 clones, more than 90% being singletons. The receptor's source is an adult with Crohn's disease. The sample taken for sequencing was ileal tissue.

For the CDR3, the DNA is TGTGCCAGCAGCTTGGGACAGGGGGCTTACGGCTACACCTTC. Protein product: CASSLGQGAYGYTF. The chain joins TRBV7-8 to TRBJ1-2; TRBD1 aligns across 12 bases. V lost 3 bases, J lost 8 bases, and 4 bases stayed unmatched. Germline CDR1 and CDR2: SGHVS and FQNEAQ. The CDR3 has 14 residues.